These T cell receptor beta chains were read from a single sample in a study of type 1 and type 2 diabetes patients. TCRdb ran MiXCR on the multiplex PCR reads and lists one entry per CDR3 protein. The profile covers 250,000 to 300,000 distinct CDR3 sequences, with roughly 44% appearing a single time and about 13% taken by the ten largest. The sequenced material came from peripheral blood mononuclear cells (PBMCs). These receptors all stem from a young man with type 2 diabetes. Each CDR3 is given with its conserved first and last residue. The order of the fields is J gene, V gene, CDR3 protein.

>TRBJ2-6|TRBV2
CANSEVAAGANVLTF
>TRBJ1-5|TRBV20-1
CSALQNSNSNQPQHF
>TRBJ2-1|TRBV5-5
CASSFRSASEYNEQLF
>TRBJ1-5|TRBV5-1
CASSLRHSNQPQHF
>TRBJ2-1|TRBV7-6
CASSLVSGTRNEQFF
>TRBJ1-1|TRBV4-1
CASSHPENTEAFF
>TRBJ2-1|TRBV4-1
CASSQEGGQSFYNEQFF
>TRBJ1-2|TRBV12-3/TRBV12-4
CASSLLQGAGGYTF
>TRBJ1-1|TRBV25-1
CASSLDGAAGAFF
>TRBJ2-5|TRBV24-1
CATSDFQETQYF
>TRBJ2-5|TRBV7-2
CASSLVNGAWWPQYF
>TRBJ2-2|TRBV6-1
CASSYSNQGVDGELFF
>TRBJ2-2|TRBV18
CASSPLGQELFF
>TRBJ2-7|TRBV6-6
CASRPGQSTYEQYF